These T cell receptor beta chains were read from a single sample in a study of blood T cell repertoires in COVID-19. Clones were read by immunoSEQ multiplex PCR, and TCRdb kept only the in-frame ones, dropping some. The sample yields tens of thousands of clones, roughly three quarters seen once. Sequencing was done on a sample of peripheral blood. The source of these receptors is a man between 60 and 75 years old with acute or convalescent COVID-19. The CDR3 runs from the conserved cysteine through the conserved F or W. The D gene is left open where the match is weak. Not all rows give a size; the values are once, few, many and, for expanded clones, a class.

few	-	TRBJ1-1	TRBV5-1	TGCGCCAGCAGCCAGAGCGGGCCTGCCAACACTGAAGCTTTCTTT	CASSQSGPANTEAFF
-	-	TRBJ1-2	TRBV4-2	TGTGCCAGCAGCCAAGATCTGCCGGGAACCTATGGCTACACCTTC	CASSQDLPGTYGYTF
-	-	TRBJ2-1	TRBV6-5	TGTGCCAGCAGTTACGCGGTGTTTGCTGAGCAGTTCTTC	CASSYAVFAEQFF
-	-	TRBJ1-2	TRBV18	TGTGCCAGCTCACCAGGGACTTCGACTCTTCCCTATGGCTACACCTTC	CASSPGTSTLPYGYTF
-	TRBD1	TRBJ1-5	TRBV4-1	TGCGCCAGCAGCCAGATGACAGGGGGTAGCAATCAGCCCCAGCATTTT	CASSQMTGGSNQPQHF
-	-	TRBJ1-1	TRBV7-8	TGTGCCAGCAGCTGGACTGCCAACACTGAAGCTTTCTTT	CASSWTANTEAFF
-	TRBD2	TRBJ2-2	TRBV5-4	TGTGCCAGCAGCCCCCAAGCCGGGGGGGACACCGGGGAGCTGTTTTTT	CASSPQAGGDTGELFF
-	-	TRBJ1-1	TRBV12-3/TRBV12-4	TGTGCCAGCAGTCCACAGGCGACCACTGAAGCTTTCTTT	CASSPQATTEAFF
-	TRBD2	TRBJ2-1	TRBV7-9	TGTGCCAGCAGCCCGACTAGCGGGGCTATACAGTTCTTC	CASSPTSGAIQFF
-	TRBD2	TRBJ2-1	TRBV7-2	TGTGCCAGCAGCTTAGAGGTAGCGGGAGGCAATGAGCAGTTCTTC	CASSLEVAGGNEQFF
-	-	TRBJ1-2	TRBV5-5	TGTGCCAGCAGCTTAGACAGCCACTATGGCTACACCTTC	CASSLDSHYGYTF
-	-	TRBJ2-7	TRBV2	TGTGCCAGCAGGGGAGGGGGCTACGAGCAGTACTTC	CASRGGGYEQYF
-	TRBD2	TRBJ2-3	TRBV11-2	TGTGCCAGCAGCTTAGGGACTAGCGGTCTCACAGATACGCAGTATTTT	CASSLGTSGLTDTQYF
-	-	TRBJ1-5	TRBV5-1	TGCGCCAGTGCCAGGGATAGCAATCAGCCCCAGCATTTT	CASARDSNQPQHF
-	TRBD2	TRBJ2-7	TRBV7-2	TGTGCCAGCAGCCCGACTAGCTCGGACTACGAGCAGTACTTC	CASSPTSSDYEQYF
-	-	TRBJ2-1	TRBV6-5	TGTGCAAGCGGCAACAATGAGCAGTTCTTC	CASGNNEQFF
-	-	TRBJ2-3	TRBV18	TGTGCCAGCTCACCACTGAGGGCCGGCACAGATACGCAGTATTTT	CASSPLRAGTDTQYF
-	TRBD1	TRBJ2-3	TRBV28	TGTGCCAGCAGTCCCCCGGGGACAGGGCGGGATACGCAGTATTTT	CASSPPGTGRDTQYF
-	-	TRBJ1-5	TRBV6-5	TGTGCCAGCAGTTCCCTTGATAACAGACTAAATCAGCCCCAGCATTTT	CASSSLDNRLNQPQHF
few	-	TRBJ1-2	TRBV28	TGTGCCAGCAGACCGGGACTAGAGAGGGGCTACACCTTC	CASRPGLERGYTF
-	TRBD1	TRBJ2-5	TRBV4-1	TGCGCCAGCAGCTTGGGACAGCAAGAGACCCAGTACTTC	CASSLGQQETQYF
-	TRBD1	TRBJ1-2	TRBV7-9	TGTGCCAGCAGCTATTCGGGACAGGCAGATGGCTACACCTTC	CASSYSGQADGYTF